This record covers a single T cell receptor beta chain. Its antigen remains unidentified. No per-base quality is available; no much larger clone lies one base away. This sample is part of a study of control samples from healthy donors and cancer patients (TCRdb year 2020). The library was made by the immunoSEQ multiplex PCR assay. What TCRdb holds here is the immuneACCESS table cut down to in-frame rearrangements. Part of the clones is not present; checked against another copy, under half of the missing clones reflect an unresolved V gene, and the others are unexplained. The sample table records fewer than 200,000 clones; just over 90% of these occur just once. Roughly 1.3% of the sample rests with the top ten. This clonotype was sampled from a man aged 30 to 45 in good health. Sequencing input: blood.

The DNA sequence is given as TGTGCCAGCAGCTTGATGGGGGTCTCTAATGAAAAACTGTTTTTT. Its translation reads: CASSLMGVSNEKLFF. The rearrangement combines TRBV5-6 with TRBJ1-4; 5 matching bases give a weak D call of TRBD1. Reading the germline V gene gives CDR1 SGHDT and CDR2 YYEEEE. The CDR3, cysteine through phenylalanine, is 15 amino acids long. Solely the CDR3 DNA is kept, with 45 bases framed from the first base. V drops 1 base and J drops 3 bases, leaving 10 bases in between.